Below are 21 T cell receptor beta chains sequenced from a single sample in a study of T cell responses to AZD1222 COVID-19 vaccine. Sequenced by immunoSEQ multiplex PCR; TCRdb stores in-frame clones only, minus some. Of 50,000 to 70,000 clones in the sample, about 86% were seen once. This material consisted of peripheral blood, taken 28 days after the second AZD1222 dose. These receptors came from an adult who received the AZD1222 COVID-19 vaccine.

CDR3 bases: TGTGCCAGTAGTCCCCAGAGTAGCGGGAGTAATGAGCAGTTCTTC. Encoded protein: CASSPQSSGSNEQFF. The rearrangement uses TRBV19 and TRBJ2-1; 9 bases are a match to TRBD2. This CDR3 comprises 15 residues. Losses at the gene ends were 5 bases for V and 7 bases for J; bases not matched to a gene: 9. Germline V gives CDR1 LNHDA, CDR2 SQIVND (reference sequence).

The V and J genes are TRBV28 and TRBJ2-4, with no clear D. The ends were cut back, 2 bases at V and 0 bases at J, with 14 bases in the middle. Germline V lookup: CDR1 MDHEN, CDR2 SYDVKM. This CDR3 contains 17 residues. The CDR3 is CASSLRMIFLAKNIQYF. In nucleotides, the CDR3 is TGTGCCAGCAGTTTAAGAATGATTTTTCTAGCCAAAAACATTCAGTACTTC.

The chain uses TRBV5-4 and TRBJ1-2, with TRBD1 matching 11 bases. This CDR3 is built from 14 residues. V gave up 4 bases and J gave up 5 bases; unmatched junction bases: 4. CDR1 is SGHNT, CDR2 YYREEE, per germline (reference sequence). The CDR3 sequence is CASSPRDRGYGYTF. CDR3 sequence (DNA): TGTGCCAGCAGCCCCCGGGACAGGGGGTATGGCTACACCTTC. The variable domain in full, with the rest retrieved from reference TRBV5-4 and TRBJ1-2, is ETGVTQSPTHLIKTRGQQVTLRCSSQSGHNTVSWYQQALGQGPQFIFQYYREEENGRGNFPPRFSGLQFPNYSSELNVNALELDDSALYLCASSPRDRGYGYTFGSGTRLTVV.

Within the sample, this clone is medium-sized (0.01 to 0.1%). The V and J genes are TRBV2 and TRBJ2-1; TRBD2 matches at 14 bases. The J segment lost 7 bases and the V segment lost 9 bases, leaving 8 bases of the junction unmatched. The CDR3 extends over 15 amino acids. Germline V gene sequence: CDR1 SNHLY, CDR2 FYNNEI. This CDR3 is CASGAGTSGRNEQFF. DNA for the CDR3: TGTGCCAGTGGAGCCGGGACTAGCGGGAGAAATGAGCAGTTCTTC.

This chain connects TRBV5-1 to TRBJ2-3; no clear D gene. Trimming took off 2 bases at V and 1 base at J, with 5 bases between the two ends. The length of the CDR3 is 13 residues. The germline CDR1 and CDR2 sequences are SGHRS and YFSETQ. Here the CDR3 reads CASSFGGTDTQYF. The CDR3 nucleotides read TGCGCCAGCAGCTTTGGGGGCACAGATACGCAGTATTTT.

The chain employs TRBV5-1 and TRBJ2-4; 7 nucleotides agree with TRBD1. CDR1 SGHRS and CDR2 YFSETQ come from the germline V gene. The V gene end was trimmed by 4 bases and the J gene end by 8 bases; junction bases not matched to a gene: 9. The length of the CDR3 is 14 residues. The CDR3 spells CASSEGQPWDIQYF. In DNA form, the CDR3 reads TGCGCCAGCAGCGAGGGACAGCCCTGGGACATTCAGTACTTC.

The chain uses TRBV19 and TRBJ2-3; possible D gene TRBD1, 5 bases. The V end was cut by 9 bases, the J end by 3 bases, with 16 bases between. CDR1 and CDR2 from the germline V gene are LNHDA and SQIVND (reference sequence). There are 14 residues in the CDR3. CDR3 residues: CASKDSPSTDTQYF. CDR3 coding DNA: TGTGCCAGCAAAGACAGCCCTTCGACAGATACGCAGTATTTT.

The chain is built from TRBV6-5 and TRBJ2-2, with D unresolved. The germline V gene encodes CDR1 MNHEY and CDR2 SVGAGI. The V and J ends lost 0 bases and 10 bases respectively, with 12 bases between them. CDR3 length: 14 amino acids. CDR3 nucleotides: TGTGCCAGCAGTTACTCGAGTGAGGTTGTGGAGCTGTTTTTT. This encodes CASSYSSEVVELFF.

Only one count was recorded for this clone. The V call is TRBV5-1, the J call TRBJ1-2; 8 bases are shared with TRBD1. This CDR3 contains 14 residues. V lost 4 bases and J lost 2; bases outside the gene matches: 4. Germline V gives CDR1 SGHRS, CDR2 YFSETQ. The CDR3 protein is CASSPRTGNYGYTF. The DNA for the CDR3 is TGCGCCAGCAGCCCCAGGACAGGGAACTATGGCTACACCTTC. The full variable domain, completed using reference TRBV5-1 and TRBJ1-2, is KAGVTQTPRYLIKTRGQQVTLSCSPISGHRSVSWYQQTPGQGLQFLFEYFSETQRNKGNFPGRFSGRQFSNSRSEMNVSTLELGDSALYLCASSPRTGNYGYTFGSGTRLTVV.

J is TRBJ2-3 and V is TRBV19; D possibly corresponds to TRBD1 (6 bases). The V and J ends lost 3 bases and 5 bases respectively, with 12 bases between them. CDR3 length: 14 residues. Germline V gives CDR1 LNHDA, CDR2 SQIVND (reference sequence). DNA of the CDR3: TGTGCCAGTAGTATCTCCAGGGGTGGAGATACGCAGTATTTT. Residues: CASSISRGGDTQYF.

The chain couples TRBV7-2 to TRBJ1-5, with 7 bases matching TRBD1. V gave up 5 bases and J gave up 1 base; unmatched junction bases: 5. This CDR3 region has 15 residues. The germline CDR1 and CDR2 sequences are SGHTA and FQGNSA. CDR3 protein: CASSPTGMSNQPQHF. DNA of the CDR3: TGTGCCAGCAGCCCGACAGGGATGAGCAATCAGCCCCAGCATTTT.

The chain has TRBV7-3 and TRBJ1-5; D gene uncertain. The CDR3 has 17 residues. Trimming took 2 bases from V and 0 from J, leaving 14 bases between them. Germline V gene sequence: CDR1 SGHTA, CDR2 FQGTGA. The CDR3 sequence is CASSLAGREYSNQPQHF. CDR3 coding DNA: TGTGCCAGCAGCTTAGCCGGTAGGGAATATAGCAATCAGCCCCAGCATTTT.

The chain links TRBV5-5 to TRBJ2-1; D not certain. The V end was cut by 7 bases, the J end by 8 bases, with 19 bases between. The CDR3 spans 14 residues. The germline V gene encodes CDR1 SGHKS and CDR2 YYEKEE (reference sequence). Here the CDR3 reads CASALGPPNHEQFF. The CDR3 DNA sequence: TGTGCCAGCGCTCTAGGGCCCCCGAATCATGAGCAGTTCTTC. Full variable domain (remainder filled in from reference TRBV5-5 and TRBJ2-1): DAGVTQSPTHLIKTRGQQVTLRCSPISGHKSVSWYQQVLGQGPQFIFQYYEKEERGRGNFPDRFSARQFPNYSSELNVNALLLGDSALYLCASALGPPNHEQFFGPGTRLTVL.

This clone was detected once. The chain uses TRBV27 and TRBJ2-3, with TRBD2 identical over 8 bases. Germline V gene sequence: CDR1 MNHEY, CDR2 SMNVEV (reference sequence). The junction had 9 bases not matched to a gene; V was cut back by 7 bases and J by 3 bases. The CDR3 has 15 residues. This chain's CDR3 is CASIKTGTRTDTQYF. Written as DNA, the CDR3 is TGTGCCAGCATTAAAACCGGGACTAGAACAGATACGCAGTATTTT.

The chain has TRBV5-1 and TRBJ2-2; 8 nucleotides line up with TRBD1. CDR1 and CDR2 (germline): SGHRS, YFSETQ. The V gene end was trimmed by 9 bases and the J gene end by 1 base; junction bases not matched to a gene: 5. The CDR3 sequence is 14 residues long. CDR3 nucleotides: TGCGCCACCCCCGGACAGGGGAACACCGGGGAGCTGTTTTTT. Protein product: CATPGQGNTGELFF.

The chain recombines TRBV2 with TRBJ1-5; D may be TRBD1 (5 bases). Germline lookup yields CDR1 SNHLY and CDR2 FYNNEI. The CDR3 runs 14 residues. Deletions cut 7 bases from V and 0 bases from J, with 10 bases between. In nucleotides, the CDR3 is TGTGCCAGCACCCAGGGAAATAGCAATCAGCCCCAGCATTTT. It specifies CASTQGNSNQPQHF.

This chain connects TRBV3-1 (or the pseudogene TRBV3-2) to TRBJ2-7, with 11 bases fitting TRBD1. The CDR3 is made up of 16 amino acids. The germline V gene has CDR1 LGHDT and CDR2 YNNKEL (reference sequence). The ends lost 0 bases at V and 4 bases at J; junction bases unmatched: 5. DNA for the CDR3: TGTGCCAGCAGCCAAGATTTGGACAGGGGGCGATACGAGCAGTACTTC. Its translation: CASSQDLDRGRYEQYF.

The V call is TRBV7-2, the J call TRBJ2-1, with TRBD1 matching 7 bases. Germline V gene sequence: CDR1 SGHTA, CDR2 FQGNSA. V trimming: 3 bases; J trimming: 5 bases; junction bases outside the gene matches: 4. CDR3 length equals 14 residues. Here the CDR3 DNA reads TGTGCCAGCAGCTTTAACAGGGGAGACAATGAGCAGTTCTTC. It specifies CASSFNRGDNEQFF.

The V call is TRBV7-9, the J call TRBJ2-3, with TRBD2 as a possible D gene (6 bases). Trimming shortened V by 5 bases and J by 2 bases, and 14 bases separated the two germline ends. The CDR3 length is 15 residues. CDR1 and CDR2 (germline): SEHNR, FQNEAQ (reference sequence). Here the CDR3 DNA reads TGTGCCAGCAGCGCCCCGGAGGGAGACACAGATACGCAGTATTTT. Translated, it gives CASSAPEGDTDTQYF. Based on the CDR3 plus reference TRBV7-9 and TRBJ2-3, the full variable domain is DTGVSQNPRHKITKRGQNVTFRCDPISEHNRLYWYRQTLGQGPEFLTYFQNEAQLEKSRLLSDRFSAERPKGSFSTLEIQRTEQGDSAMYLCASSAPEGDTDTQYFGPGTRLTVL.

This chain uses TRBV12-3 or TRBV12-4 with TRBJ1-3, with D tentatively TRBD1 (6 bases). The CDR3 extends over 13 amino acids. Trimming took off 7 bases at V and 2 bases at J, with 9 bases between the two ends. The CDR3 loop is CASNRDTGNTIYF. In DNA form, the CDR3 reads TGTGCCAGCAACCGGGACACTGGAAACACCATATATTTT.

This chain joins TRBV6-5 and TRBJ2-3; 9 bases map to TRBD1. V lost 8 bases, J lost 2 bases, and 2 bases stayed unmatched. Germline CDR1 MNHEY, CDR2 SVGAGI. This CDR3 is built from 13 residues. The chain's CDR3 is CASRDRVTDTQYF. CDR3 DNA sequence: TGTGCCAGCCGGGACAGGGTCACAGATACGCAGTATTTT.